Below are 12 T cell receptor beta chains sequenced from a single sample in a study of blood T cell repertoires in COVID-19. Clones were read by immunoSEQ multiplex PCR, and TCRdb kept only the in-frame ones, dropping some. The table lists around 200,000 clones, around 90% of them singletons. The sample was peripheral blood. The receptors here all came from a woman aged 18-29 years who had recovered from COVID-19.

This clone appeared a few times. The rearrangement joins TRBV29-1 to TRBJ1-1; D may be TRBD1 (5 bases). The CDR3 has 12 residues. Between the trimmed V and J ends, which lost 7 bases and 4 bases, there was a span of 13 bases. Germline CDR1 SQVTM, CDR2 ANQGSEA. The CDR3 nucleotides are TGCAGCGGTGGACGGAGGGGCACTGAAGCTTTCTTT. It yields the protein CSGGRRGTEAFF.

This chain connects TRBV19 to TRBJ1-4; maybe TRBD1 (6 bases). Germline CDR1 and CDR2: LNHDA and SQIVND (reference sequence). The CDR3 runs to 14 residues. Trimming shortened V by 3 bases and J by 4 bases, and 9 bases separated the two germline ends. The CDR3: CASSMGRGNEKLFF. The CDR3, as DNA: TGTGCCAGTAGTATGGGCAGGGGTAATGAAAAACTGTTTTTT.

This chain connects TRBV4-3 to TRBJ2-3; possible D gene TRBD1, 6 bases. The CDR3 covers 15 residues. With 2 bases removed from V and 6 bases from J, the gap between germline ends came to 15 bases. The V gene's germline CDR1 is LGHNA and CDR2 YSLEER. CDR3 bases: TGCGCCAGCAGCCAAAGCCCCGGGACACCCGATACGCAGTATTTT. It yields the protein CASSQSPGTPDTQYF.

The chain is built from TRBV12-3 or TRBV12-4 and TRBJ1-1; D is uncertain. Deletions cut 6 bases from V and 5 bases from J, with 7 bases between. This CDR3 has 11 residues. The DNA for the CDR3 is TGTGCCAGCAGCCGAGGGACTGAAGCTTTCTTT. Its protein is CASSRGTEAFF.

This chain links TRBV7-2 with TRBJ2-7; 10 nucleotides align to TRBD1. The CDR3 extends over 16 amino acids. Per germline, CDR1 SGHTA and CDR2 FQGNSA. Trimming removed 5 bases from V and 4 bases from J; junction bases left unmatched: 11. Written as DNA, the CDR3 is TGTGCCAGCAGCGTATCCCAGACAGGGGGCCGGTACGAGCAGTACTTC. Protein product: CASSVSQTGGRYEQYF.

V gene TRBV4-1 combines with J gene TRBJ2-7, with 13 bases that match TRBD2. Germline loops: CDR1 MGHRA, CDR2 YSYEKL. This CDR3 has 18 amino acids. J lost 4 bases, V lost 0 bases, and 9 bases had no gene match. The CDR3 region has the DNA TGCGCCAGCAGCCAAGATAAAGGACTAGCGGGAGCAGGGTACGAGCAGTACTTC. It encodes CASSQDKGLAGAGYEQYF.

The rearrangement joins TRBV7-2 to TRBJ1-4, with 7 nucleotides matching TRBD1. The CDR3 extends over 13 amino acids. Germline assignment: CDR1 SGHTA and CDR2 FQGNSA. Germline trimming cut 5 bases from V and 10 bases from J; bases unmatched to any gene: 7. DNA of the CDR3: TGTGCCAGCAGCGTGGACAGGCGGGCAAAACTGTTTTTT. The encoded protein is CASSVDRRAKLFF.

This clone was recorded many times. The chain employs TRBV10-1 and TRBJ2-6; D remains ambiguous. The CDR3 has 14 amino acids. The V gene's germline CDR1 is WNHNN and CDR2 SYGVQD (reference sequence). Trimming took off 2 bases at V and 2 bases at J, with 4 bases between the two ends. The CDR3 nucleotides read TGCGCCAGCAGTGAGACAACTGGGGCCAACGTCCTGACTTTC. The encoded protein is CASSETTGANVLTF.

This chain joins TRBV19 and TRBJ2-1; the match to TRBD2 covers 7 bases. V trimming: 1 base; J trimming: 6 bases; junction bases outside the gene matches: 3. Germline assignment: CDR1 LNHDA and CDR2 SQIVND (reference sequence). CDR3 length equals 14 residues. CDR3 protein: CASSIGGSLNEQFF. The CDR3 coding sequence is TGTGCCAGTAGTATAGGCGGGAGCCTCAATGAGCAGTTCTTC.

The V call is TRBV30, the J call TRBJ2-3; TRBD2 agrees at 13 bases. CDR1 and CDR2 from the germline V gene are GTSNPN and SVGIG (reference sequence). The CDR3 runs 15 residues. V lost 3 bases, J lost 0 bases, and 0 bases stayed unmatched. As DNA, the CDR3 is TGTGCCTGGAGGACTAGCGGGAGGAGCACAGATACGCAGTATTTT. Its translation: CAWRTSGRSTDTQYF. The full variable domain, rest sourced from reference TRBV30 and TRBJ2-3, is SQTIHQWPATLVQPVGSPLSLECTVEGTSNPNLYWYRQAAGRGLQLLFYSVGIGQISSEVPQNLSASRPQDRQFILSSKKLLLSDSGFYLCAWRTSGRSTDTQYFGPGTRLTVL.

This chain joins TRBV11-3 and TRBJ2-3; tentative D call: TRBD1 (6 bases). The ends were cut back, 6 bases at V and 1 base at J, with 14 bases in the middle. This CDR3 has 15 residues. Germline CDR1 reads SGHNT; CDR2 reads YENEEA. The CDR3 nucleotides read TGTGCCAGCAGTCCAACAGGGTGGGGCACAGATACGCAGTATTTT. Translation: CASSPTGWGTDTQYF.

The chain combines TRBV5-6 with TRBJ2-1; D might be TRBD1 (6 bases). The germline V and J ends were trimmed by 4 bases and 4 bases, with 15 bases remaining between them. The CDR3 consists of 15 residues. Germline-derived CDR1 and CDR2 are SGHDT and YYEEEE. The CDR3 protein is CASSLGHSTYNEQFF. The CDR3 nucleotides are TGTGCCAGCAGCCTGGGACACTCTACTTACAATGAGCAGTTCTTC.